This T cell receptor beta chain came from a study of cytotoxic CD8 clonotypes in ibrutinib-treated CLL. General study findings and limits: Clonality was higher at baseline than in age-matched healthy donors and tracked circulating CD8+ T-cell counts.

TCRdb keeps only in-frame clones here, not all; method: immunoSEQ multiplex PCR. Among fewer than 400,000 clones listed, roughly 70% were seen once. Germline CDR1 SGHDN, CDR2 FVKESK. Trimming pared 3 bases from V and 4 bases from J, leaving 12 bases between. The CDR3 loop spans 15 amino acids. As regards this clone: Its target is not known.

This TCR came from a human donor with chronic lymphocytic leukemia. The genes are TRBV14 and TRBJ2-2, with D unclear. The sequenced sample was PBMCs, obtained after 36 months of ibrutinib treatment. CDR3 nucleotide sequence: TGTGCCAGCAGCCACCGACCCTACGGCACCGGGGAGCTGTTTTTT. This encodes CASSHRPYGTGELFF.